A single sample gave rise to the 19 T cell receptor beta chains below, sequenced in a study of shared clonotypes between healthy human individuals. This table comes from immunoSEQ multiplex PCR, and its TCRdb copy is limited to in-frame clones, with some not included. Here the sample spans 2 million to 2.5 million clones, approximately 96% being singletons. Sequenced sample: naive CD4+ T cells sorted from blood. Described subset: CD45RA+ positively selected. The receptors stem from a man aged 18 to 30 in good health.

V and J are TRBV2 and TRBJ1-5; weak D call: TRBD1 (6 bases). This CDR3 has 15 residues. Germline V gene data show CDR1 as SNHLY and CDR2 as FYNNEI. The V gene lost 7 bases and the J gene lost 0 bases, with 13 bases spanning the gap. The CDR3 sequence is CASTGATISNQPQHF. The CDR3 bases are TGTGCCAGCACGGGGGCTACTATTAGCAATCAGCCCCAGCATTTT.

The chain combines TRBV6-1 with TRBJ2-5, with 8 bases matching TRBD2. Trimming at V came to 9 bases and at J to 0 bases, leaving 9 bases not matched to a gene. CDR3 length: 15 amino acids. Looked up from germline, CDR1 is MNHNS and CDR2 is SASEGT. CDR3 coding DNA: TGTGCCAGGCGTGGACGGGAGGGGCACCAAGAGACCCAGTACTTC. Encoded protein: CARRGREGHQETQYF.

The genes are TRBV6-1 and TRBJ2-2; 9 bases are shared with TRBD1. The CDR3 covers 14 residues. Germline loops: CDR1 MNHNS, CDR2 SASEGT. With V trimmed by 4 bases and J by 6 bases, 3 bases remained unmatched. The CDR3, as DNA: TGTGCCAGCAGTGTCGGGACAGGGCCCGGGGAGCTGTTTTTT. Translation gives CASSVGTGPGELFF.

The V call is TRBV11-2, the J call TRBJ1-1; D uncertain. The CDR3 spans 12 residues. V shed 4 bases and J shed 5 bases, with 8 bases lying between them. CDR1 is SGHAT and CDR2 is FQNNGV in the germline V gene. In DNA form, the CDR3 reads TGTGCCAGCAGCTCTGAATGGACTGAAGCTTTCTTT. This codes for CASSSEWTEAFF.

The chain uses TRBV7-9 and TRBJ1-3; 7 bases align to TRBD1. Unmatched junction bases numbered 7, after V lost 2 bases and J lost 6 bases. Germline V gene data show CDR1 as SEHNR and CDR2 as FQNEAQ (reference sequence). CDR3 length: 15 amino acids. CDR3 residues: CASSLSGGQLNTIYF. Here the CDR3 DNA reads TGTGCCAGCAGCTTAAGTGGGGGACAGTTAAACACCATATATTTT.

The V gene is TRBV25-1, the J gene TRBJ1-2, with TRBD1 as a possible D gene (6 bases). The CDR3 spans 17 residues. Germline V gene lookup returns CDR1 MGHDK and CDR2 SYGVNS. V was shortened by 1 base and J by 0 bases, with 15 bases between the two germline ends. CDR3: CASSEWGPSGTNYGYTF. The CDR3 region has the DNA TGTGCCAGCAGTGAATGGGGGCCGAGCGGGACTAACTATGGCTACACCTTC.

This clone was seen once. The genes are TRBV11-2 and TRBJ2-5, with 8 bases identical to TRBD2. CDR1 and CDR2 from the germline V gene are SGHAT and FQNNGV. The CDR3 is 14 residues long. V lost 5 bases and J lost 4; bases outside the gene matches: 6. The CDR3 loop is CASSANLAGETQYF. The CDR3 nucleotides are TGTGCCAGCAGCGCAAATCTAGCGGGAGAGACCCAGTACTTC.

This clone was seen once. V and J are TRBV11-2 and TRBJ2-2; 13 nucleotides align to TRBD2. J was trimmed by 7 bases and V by 5 bases; bases with no gene match: 7. The germline CDR1 and CDR2 sequences are SGHAT and FQNNGV. The CDR3 covers 16 residues. Here the CDR3 reads CASSPGLAGAVGELFF. CDR3 sequence (DNA): TGTGCCAGCAGCCCCGGACTAGCGGGAGCGGTCGGGGAGCTGTTTTTT.

The chain employs TRBV5-4 and TRBJ2-3, with TRBD2 identical over 8 bases. The V gene's germline CDR1 is SGHNT and CDR2 YYREEE (reference sequence). This CDR3 is 14 amino acids long. J gave up 3 bases and V 4 bases, and 4 bases lay outside the gene matches. The CDR3 here is CASSRGLATDTQYF. The CDR3 bases are TGTGCCAGCAGCAGAGGACTAGCTACAGATACGCAGTATTTT.

V usage is TRBV11-1 and J usage is TRBJ2-1; D tentatively fits TRBD1 or TRBD2 (5 bases each). Trimming took 3 bases from V and 7 from J, leaving 16 bases between them. CDR1 and CDR2 (germline): SGHAT, FQDESV (reference sequence). The CDR3 is made up of 15 amino acids. CDR3 nucleotide sequence: TGTGCCAGCAGCTTGAGCAGGGAGTATAGGAATGAGCAGTTCTTC. Amino acid sequence: CASSLSREYRNEQFF.

For this clone: The same CDR3 can be traced to other DNA sequences in this sample. This chain connects TRBV5-1 to TRBJ1-3; D remains ambiguous. CDR3 length: 14 residues. Deletions cut 0 bases from V and 3 bases from J, with 7 bases between. CDR1 SGHRS and CDR2 YFSETQ come from the germline V gene. CDR3 protein: CASSLGGLGNTIYF. The CDR3 DNA follows: TGCGCCAGCAGCTTGGGCGGGCTTGGAAACACCATATATTTT.

The rearrangement uses TRBV7-2 and TRBJ1-2; tentatively, D is TRBD1 (5 bases). Germline CDR1 SGHTA, CDR2 FQGNSA. With 1 base removed from V and 7 bases from J, the gap between germline ends came to 10 bases. The CDR3 has 13 residues. The CDR3 spells CASSLEGLRGYTF. The CDR3 DNA reads as TGTGCCAGCAGCTTAGAGGGGTTGCGTGGCTACACCTTC.

With respect to this clone: Other DNA sequences in this specimen translate into the identical CDR3. V gene TRBV29-1 combines with J gene TRBJ2-5; D is perhaps TRBD2 (5 bases). The CDR3 spans 13 residues. Germline V gene sequence: CDR1 SQVTM, CDR2 ANQGSEA. Between the trimmed V and J ends, which lost 2 bases and 4 bases, there was a span of 11 bases. The CDR3 sequence: CSVEWGRGETQYF. The CDR3 DNA reads TGCAGCGTTGAATGGGGTCGGGGAGAGACCCAGTACTTC.

The V call is TRBV6-1, the J call TRBJ1-4; possibly TRBD1 for D (5 bases). The CDR3 length is 15 residues. Germline lookup yields CDR1 MNHNS and CDR2 SASEGT. V gave up 4 bases and J gave up 8 bases, with 17 bases separating them. CDR3 sequence: CASSAAGGGEEKLFF. The CDR3 coding sequence is TGTGCCAGCAGTGCGGCGGGTGGGGGTGAAGAAAAACTGTTTTTT.

This rearrangement joins TRBV19 to TRBJ1-2, with 9 bases identical to TRBD1. V was pared by 6 bases and J by 3 bases, with 5 bases of the junction left unmatched. Looked up from germline, CDR1 is LNHDA and CDR2 is SQIVND (reference sequence). The CDR3 has 14 amino acids. CDR3 sequence (DNA): TGTGCCAGTAGGCAAACAGGGGGCGACTATGGCTACACCTTC. This encodes CASRQTGGDYGYTF.

V is TRBV2 and J is TRBJ2-3; no clear D. The germline V gene has CDR1 SNHLY and CDR2 FYNNEI. This CDR3 has 14 residues. The V end was cut by 6 bases, the J end by 1 base, with 11 bases between. CDR3 in amino acids: CASRVTRGTDTQYF. The CDR3 DNA follows: TGTGCCAGCAGGGTCACCCGGGGCACAGATACGCAGTATTTT.

This chain connects TRBV7-9 to TRBJ2-5; 7 positions match TRBD2. CDR3 length: 15 residues. V was pared by 4 bases and J by 2 bases, with 7 bases of the junction left unmatched. Germline V gives CDR1 SEHNR, CDR2 FQNEAQ (reference sequence). The CDR3 DNA follows: TGTGCCAGCAGCTCCCATGGGGAGGGTCAAGAGACCCAGTACTTC. Its protein is CASSSHGEGQETQYF. The full variable domain, rest sourced from reference TRBV7-9 and TRBJ2-5, is DTGVSQNPRHKITKRGQNVTFRCDPISEHNRLYWYRQTLGQGPEFLTYFQNEAQLEKSRLLSDRFSAERPKGSFSTLEIQRTEQGDSAMYLCASSSHGEGQETQYFGPGTRLLVL.

This clone has only one observation. This sequence joins TRBV15 and TRBJ1-1; D remains unclear. Trimming left V 5 bases short and J 6 bases short, with 13 bases between. The CDR3 is 13 residues long. Germline V CDR1 and CDR2: LNHNV, YYDKDF (reference sequence). CDR3 bases: TGTGCCACCAGCCGAAGATACGAAGCTGAAGCTTTCTTT. Translating it yields CATSRRYEAEAFF.

Comments on this clone: Other DNA sequences from this sample encode an identical CDR3 as well. V is TRBV29-1 and J is TRBJ2-6; D uncertain. Germline V gene sequence: CDR1 SQVTM, CDR2 ANQGSEA. This CDR3 region has 12 residues. Trimming removed 4 bases from V and 4 bases from J, with 5 bases in between. The CDR3 here is CSVAGGANVLTF. CDR3 sequence (DNA): TGCAGCGTTGCTGGGGGGGCCAACGTCCTGACTTTC.